Below, 13 T cell receptor beta chains from the same sample are listed, as sequenced in a study of blood T cell repertoires in COVID-19. Some clones are missing from TCRdb's copy, which holds only in-frame ones; the method was immunoSEQ multiplex PCR. The repertoire includes 65,000 to 85,000 clones, around 85% of them detected once, and around 4.4% sits in the top ten. The source material was peripheral blood. These receptors were taken from a man in his forties or fifties with active COVID-19.

This chain connects TRBV7-9 to TRBJ2-2; TRBD1 matches 7 bases. V lost 1 base and J lost 4; bases outside the gene matches: 3. The CDR3 length is 15 residues. Looked up from germline, CDR1 is SEHNR and CDR2 is FQNEAQ (reference sequence). The CDR3 region is CASSLVGQSTGELFF. CDR3 bases: TGTGCCAGCAGCTTAGTGGGACAGAGCACCGGGGAGCTGTTTTTT.

This chain uses TRBV25-1 with TRBJ2-5, with a weak D call TRBD2 (5 bases). Trimming pared 5 bases from V and 5 bases from J, leaving 18 bases between. Germline V CDR1 and CDR2: MGHDK, SYGVNS. CDR3 length: 15 amino acids. CDR3 nucleotides: TGTGCCAGCAGTCCCCCGAGCTCACTAGGGGAGACCCAGTACTTC. This translates into CASSPPSSLGETQYF.

The chain carries TRBV11-3 and TRBJ2-1, with D perhaps TRBD2 (5 bases). Germline CDR1 is SGHNT and CDR2 is YENEEA. CDR3 length equals 16 residues. V was trimmed by 1 base and J by 3 bases, leaving 13 bases between them. This CDR3 reads CASSLVGLPNYNEQFF. CDR3 nucleotides: TGTGCCAGCAGCTTAGTAGGACTTCCGAACTACAATGAGCAGTTCTTC.

The chain links TRBV28 to TRBJ1-6; 9 bases are a match to TRBD1. This CDR3 contains 14 residues. Unmatched junction bases numbered 1, after V lost 4 bases and J lost 6 bases. Germline values: CDR1 MDHEN, CDR2 SYDVKM. CDR3 DNA: TGTGCCAGCAGTTCGGGACAGGGTAATTCACCCCTCCACTTT. This gives the protein CASSSGQGNSPLHF.

This clone appeared once. The V and J genes are TRBV7-3 and TRBJ2-1; the D gene is possibly TRBD2 (5 bases). This CDR3 spans 18 amino acids. V was trimmed by 5 bases and J by 8 bases, leaving 28 bases between them. Germline lookup yields CDR1 SGHTA and CDR2 FQGTGA. The CDR3 DNA follows: TGTGCCAGCAGCATTAAACGGGTACAGCGGTCTTCAGTCTATGAGCAGTTCTTC. It encodes CASSIKRVQRSSVYEQFF.

This sequence joins TRBV6-1 and TRBJ1-5; tentative D call: TRBD1 (6 bases). With 2 bases removed from V and 1 base from J, the gap between germline ends came to 12 bases. Germline V gene data show CDR1 as MNHNS and CDR2 as SASEGT. The CDR3 is 16 amino acids. The CDR3 reads CASSERQGQSNQPQHF. CDR3 DNA sequence: TGTGCCAGCAGTGAACGTCAGGGGCAAAGCAATCAGCCCCAGCATTTT.

This clone was observed a handful of times. The chain uses TRBV11-1 and TRBJ2-5; a weak D match, TRBD1 (5 bases). This CDR3 comprises 16 residues. V gave up 1 base and J gave up 2 bases, with 14 bases separating them. Germline CDR1 and CDR2: SGHAT and FQDESV (reference sequence). The CDR3, as DNA: TGTGCCAGCAGCTTAGGTCCAGGGAAGAGGCAAGAGACCCAGTACTTC. It codes for CASSLGPGKRQETQYF. Combining the CDR3 with reference TRBV11-1 and TRBJ2-5 gives the whole variable domain EAEVAQSPRYKITEKSQAVAFWCDPISGHATLYWYRQILGQGPELLVQFQDESVVDDSQLPKDRFSAERLKGVDSTLKIQPAELGDSAMYLCASSLGPGKRQETQYFGPGTRLLVL.

This rearrangement joins TRBV27 to TRBJ2-7, with 12 positions matching TRBD2. Germline V gives CDR1 MNHEY, CDR2 SMNVEV (reference sequence). This CDR3 has 15 residues. CDR3 coding DNA: TGTGCTCGGACGTCAACCGGGACTAGCGGGTACGAGCAGTACTTC. This sequence encodes CARTSTGTSGYEQYF.

V and J are TRBV18 and TRBJ2-7; a possible D gene is TRBD2 (6 bases). CDR3 length equals 14 residues. Trimming took off 5 bases at V and 3 bases at J, with 14 bases between the two ends. Germline assignment: CDR1 KGHSH and CDR2 LQKENI. The CDR3 sequence is CASSFRPGLYEQYF. The CDR3 bases are TGTGCCAGCTCATTTCGACCGGGACTCTACGAGCAGTACTTC.

The gene calls are TRBV28 and TRBJ1-1; D is uncertain. V was clipped by 6 bases and J by 2 bases, with 10 bases between them. This CDR3 comprises 13 residues. Germline V CDR1 and CDR2: MDHEN, SYDVKM. In nucleotides, the CDR3 is TGTGCCAGCAGCCCGGGAGATAACACTGAAGCTTTCTTT. It yields the protein CASSPGDNTEAFF.

The J gene is TRBJ2-1, the V gene TRBV2; TRBD2 matches at 9 bases. The germline V gene has CDR1 SNHLY and CDR2 FYNNEI. The V segment lost 8 bases and the J segment 1 base; nucleotides outside the gene matches: 9. The CDR3 runs to 16 residues. The CDR3 loop reads CASDGGRVTSYNEQFF. In DNA, the CDR3 is TGTGCCAGCGATGGCGGGAGGGTGACGTCCTACAATGAGCAGTTCTTC.

The chain carries TRBV7-9 and TRBJ1-1; 9 positions match TRBD1. Losses at the gene ends were 1 base for V and 4 bases for J; bases not matched to a gene: 4. Germline V gene data show CDR1 as SEHNR and CDR2 as FQNEAQ (reference sequence). The CDR3 runs 15 residues. CDR3 nucleotide sequence: TGTGCCAGCAGCTTAGGCCTACAGGGGGCCACTGAAGCTTTCTTT. This codes for CASSLGLQGATEAFF.

The V and J genes are TRBV2 and TRBJ2-7; possibly TRBD1 for D (6 bases). Trimming left V 6 bases short and J 2 bases short, with 8 bases between. Germline V gene lookup returns CDR1 SNHLY and CDR2 FYNNEI. The CDR3 has 12 residues. The CDR3 DNA sequence: TGTGCCAGCAGGGGGGCCACCTACGAGCAGTACTTC. It codes for CASRGATYEQYF. Filled out from reference TRBV2 and TRBJ2-7, the complete variable domain reads EPEVTQTPSHQVTQMGQEVILRCVPISNHLYFYWYRQILGQKVEFLVSFYNNEISEKSEIFDDQFSVERPDGSNFTLKIRSTKLEDSAMYFCASRGATYEQYFGPGTRLTVT.